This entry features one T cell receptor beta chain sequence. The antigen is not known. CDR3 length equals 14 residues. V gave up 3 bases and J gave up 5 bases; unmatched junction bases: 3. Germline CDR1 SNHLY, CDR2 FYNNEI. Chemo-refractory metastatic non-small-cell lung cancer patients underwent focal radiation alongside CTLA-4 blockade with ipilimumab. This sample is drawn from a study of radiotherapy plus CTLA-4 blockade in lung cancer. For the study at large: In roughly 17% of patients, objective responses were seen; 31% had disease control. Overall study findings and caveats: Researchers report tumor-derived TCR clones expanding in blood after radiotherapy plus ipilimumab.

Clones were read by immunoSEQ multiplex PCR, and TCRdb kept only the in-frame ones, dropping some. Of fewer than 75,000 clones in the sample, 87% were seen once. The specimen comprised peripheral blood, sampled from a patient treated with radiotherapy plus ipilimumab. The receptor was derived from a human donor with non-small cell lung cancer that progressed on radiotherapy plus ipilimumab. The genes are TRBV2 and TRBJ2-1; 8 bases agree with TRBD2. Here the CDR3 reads CASSDTSGDNEQFF. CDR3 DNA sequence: TGTGCCAGCAGTGACACTAGCGGCGACAATGAGCAGTTCTTC.